These 29 T cell receptor beta chains originate from one sample sequenced in a study of blood T cell repertoires in COVID-19. Data came from immunoSEQ multiplex PCR; TCRdb stores just in-frame clones and leaves some out. The sample carries about 93,000 clones, 85% to 90% recorded once. Sequences were obtained from peripheral blood. These receptors originate from a human donor with active COVID-19. The donor label of this sample is uncertain.

The chain recombines TRBV5-1 with TRBJ1-1; the match to TRBD1 covers 10 bases. Germline V gene data show CDR1 as SGHRS and CDR2 as YFSETQ. J gave up 2 bases and V 4 bases, and 2 bases lay outside the gene matches. The CDR3 loop spans 14 amino acids. The CDR3 here is CASSPTGGNTEAFF. The CDR3 DNA follows: TGCGCCAGCAGCCCGACAGGGGGCAACACTGAAGCTTTCTTT. The full variable domain, completed using reference TRBV5-1 and TRBJ1-1, is KAGVTQTPRYLIKTRGQQVTLSCSPISGHRSVSWYQQTPGQGLQFLFEYFSETQRNKGNFPGRFSGRQFSNSRSEMNVSTLELGDSALYLCASSPTGGNTEAFFGQGTRLTVV.

J is TRBJ1-4 and V is TRBV7-8, with D unclear. V gave up 0 bases and J gave up 2 bases, with 10 bases separating them. The CDR3 is 16 residues long. Germline V lookup: CDR1 SGHVS, CDR2 FQNEAQ. CDR3 protein: CASSLASVRTNEKLFF. The CDR3, as DNA: TGTGCCAGCAGCTTAGCGTCCGTTCGGACTAATGAAAAACTGTTTTTT. Full variable domain (remainder filled in from reference TRBV7-8 and TRBJ1-4): GAGVSQSPRYKVAKRGQDVALRCDPISGHVSLFWYQQALGQGPEFLTYFQNEAQLDKSGLPSDRFFAERPEGSVSTLKIQRTQQEDSAVYLCASSLASVRTNEKLFFGSGTQLSVL.

This clone was seen a handful of times. V usage is TRBV2 and J usage is TRBJ1-5, with 9 bases fitting TRBD1. The V and J ends lost 6 bases and 4 bases, in that order; junction bases with no gene match: 1. Germline values: CDR1 SNHLY, CDR2 FYNNEI. The CDR3 totals 13 residues. The DNA of the CDR3 is TGTGCCAGCAGGGACAGGGGAAATCAGCCCCAGCATTTT. Translation: CASRDRGNQPQHF.

This chain uses TRBV7-6 with TRBJ2-2; no definite D call. Deletions cut 1 base from V and 4 bases from J, with 16 bases between. Germline V gives CDR1 SGHVS, CDR2 FNYEAQ. The length of the CDR3 is 17 residues. The CDR3: CASSLVLFGSGTGELFF. In DNA, the CDR3 is TGTGCCAGCAGCTTAGTTCTGTTCGGTTCAGGCACCGGGGAGCTGTTTTTT.

This clone was picked up one time. CDR3 sequence: CASSKLGGGTDTQYF. The CDR3 nucleotides read TGTGCCAGCAGTAAGCTAGGGGGAGGCACAGATACGCAGTATTTT. The gene calls are TRBV6-5 and TRBJ2-3, with D possibly matching TRBD1 (6 bases). CDR1 MNHEY and CDR2 SVGAGI come from the germline V gene. There are 15 residues in the CDR3. The V end lost 5 bases, the J end lost 1 base, and 13 bases lay between the germline ends.

The rearrangement uses TRBV6-2 or TRBV6-3 and TRBJ1-6, with 7 bases that match TRBD1. The CDR3 consists of 14 residues. The germline CDR1 and CDR2 sequences are MNHEY and SVGEGT. The V and J ends lost 6 bases and 5 bases, in that order; junction bases with no gene match: 4. In DNA form, the CDR3 reads TGTGCCAGCAGCATCGGACAGGATAATTCACCCCTCCACTTT. Translation: CASSIGQDNSPLHF.

The gene calls are TRBV27 and TRBJ1-2, with TRBD1 matching 8 bases. The ends lost 5 bases at V and 9 bases at J; junction bases unmatched: 17. Germline V gene lookup returns CDR1 MNHEY and CDR2 SMNVEV (reference sequence). The CDR3 sequence is 16 residues long. The CDR3 DNA sequence: TGTGCCAGCAGTCCTCAACCCCCGGACAGGGATTTGAGCTACACCTTC. This gives the protein CASSPQPPDRDLSYTF.

The rearrangement uses TRBV5-1 and TRBJ2-3; 8 bases fit TRBD1. V lost 4 bases, J lost 4 bases, and 8 bases stayed unmatched. CDR3 size: 15 residues. The germline gives CDR1 SGHRS, CDR2 YFSETQ. CDR3 DNA sequence: TGCGCCAGCAGCGGGGCAGGGGGCGTTTCAGATACGCAGTATTTT. Its translation is CASSGAGGVSDTQYF.

This chain joins TRBV28 and TRBJ2-7; D is possibly TRBD1 (6 bases). Trimming took 6 bases from V and 2 from J, leaving 11 bases between them. Germline V lookup: CDR1 MDHEN, CDR2 SYDVKM. The CDR3 extends over 13 amino acids. The CDR3 protein is CASREDSPYEQYF. The CDR3 nucleotides read TGTGCCAGCAGGGAGGACAGTCCCTACGAGCAGTACTTC.

The chain is built from TRBV15 and TRBJ1-1; weak D call: TRBD1 (5 bases). This CDR3 is built from 13 residues. CDR1 LNHNV and CDR2 YYDKDF come from the germline V gene (reference sequence). V lost 4 bases to trimming and J lost 7 bases, with 13 bases between them. CDR3 DNA: TGTGCCACCAGCAACCCTATAGGGGTTGAAGCTTTCTTT. It is translated as CATSNPIGVEAFF.

This chain links TRBV24-1 with TRBJ1-5; D unclear. The germline gives CDR1 KGHDR, CDR2 SFDVKD. Trimming stripped 0 bases from V and 3 bases from J, with 5 bases between. The CDR3 covers 14 residues. This CDR3 is CATSDLDTNQPQHF. CDR3 DNA sequence: TGTGCCACCAGTGATTTGGACACCAATCAGCCCCAGCATTTT.

The chain carries TRBV7-2 and TRBJ1-1; 7 bases map to TRBD1. Germline V CDR1 and CDR2: SGHTA, FQGNSA. There are 14 residues in the CDR3. With V trimmed by 5 bases and J by 5 bases, 8 bases remained unmatched. The CDR3 loop reads CASSPRTGTTEAFF. CDR3 in DNA: TGTGCCAGCAGCCCTAGGACAGGTACGACTGAAGCTTTCTTT.

This clone was seen just once. The chain links TRBV4-3 to TRBJ2-1; 11 bases agree with TRBD2. There are 20 residues in the CDR3. CDR1 is LGHNA and CDR2 is YSLEER in the germline V gene. The trim removed 0 bases at V and 4 bases at J, leaving 14 bases unmatched. For the CDR3, the DNA is TGCGCCAGCAGCCAAGATTTCCTGACTAGCGGGATGGGGGGTTACAATGAGCAGTTCTTC. Residues: CASSQDFLTSGMGGYNEQFF.

This chain links TRBV12-3 or TRBV12-4 with TRBJ2-1, with 8 bases that match TRBD1. V trimming: 5 bases; J trimming: 12 bases; junction bases outside the gene matches: 6. The CDR3 has 12 amino acids. The CDR3 sequence: CASSRTGYGQFF. The CDR3 region has the DNA TGTGCCAGCAGTCGGACAGGGTACGGGCAGTTCTTC.

The V call is TRBV5-5, the J call TRBJ2-1; the D gene is possibly TRBD1 (6 bases). Germline V gene lookup returns CDR1 SGHKS and CDR2 YYEKEE (reference sequence). V lost 2 bases and J lost 0, with 18 bases in between. The CDR3 length is 18 residues. The CDR3 spells CASSFTGTIRLSYNEQFF. The CDR3 nucleotides read TGTGCCAGCAGCTTCACCGGGACAATCCGTCTCTCCTACAATGAGCAGTTCTTC.

The V gene is TRBV18, the J gene TRBJ2-7; 11 nucleotides match TRBD1. There are 13 residues in the CDR3. The V gene end was trimmed by 5 bases and the J gene end by 6 bases; junction bases not matched to a gene: 3. Germline loops: CDR1 KGHSH, CDR2 LQKENI. Here the CDR3 reads CASSSGTGGEQYF. CDR3 sequence (DNA): TGTGCCAGCTCATCCGGGACAGGGGGCGAGCAGTACTTC. The entire variable domain, with the rest obtained from reference TRBV18 and TRBJ2-7, is as follows: NAGVMQNPRHLVRRRGQEARLRCSPMKGHSHVYWYRQLPEEGLKFMVYLQKENIIDESGMPKERFSAEFPKEGPSILRIQQVVRGDSAAYFCASSSGTGGEQYFGPGTRLTVT.

The rearrangement links TRBV7-3 to TRBJ1-2, with 9 nucleotides matching TRBD1. The ends lost 7 bases at V and 3 bases at J; junction bases unmatched: 6. The CDR3 is made up of 14 amino acids. Germline CDR1 SGHTA, CDR2 FQGTGA. The CDR3 is CASIRDRDDYGYTF. The CDR3 DNA reads TGTGCCAGCATCAGGGACAGGGACGACTATGGCTACACCTTC.

V usage is TRBV18 and J usage is TRBJ1-5, with 10 positions matching TRBD1. Germline trimming cut 5 bases from V and 4 bases from J; bases unmatched to any gene: 5. The CDR3 is 15 amino acids. Germline V gene data show CDR1 as KGHSH and CDR2 as LQKENI. CDR3 sequence reads: CASSSDRGRNQPQHF. The CDR3 nucleotides are TGTGCCAGCTCATCGGACAGGGGGAGGAATCAGCCCCAGCATTTT.

The V and J genes are TRBV7-9 and TRBJ2-1; TRBD1 matches at 10 bases. Germline lookup yields CDR1 SEHNR and CDR2 FQNEAQ (reference sequence). V lost 1 base, J lost 8 bases, and 5 bases stayed unmatched. This CDR3 comprises 15 residues. The CDR3 region is CASSLVGTGADEQFF. CDR3 nucleotides: TGTGCCAGCAGCTTAGTAGGGACAGGGGCTGATGAGCAGTTCTTC.

The chain links TRBV19 to TRBJ1-1, with no clear D. The V end lost 5 bases, the J end lost 4 bases, and 14 bases lay between the germline ends. The length of the CDR3 is 14 residues. Looked up from germline, CDR1 is LNHDA and CDR2 is SQIVND (reference sequence). CDR3 coding DNA: TGTGCCAGTAGTCGGGAGCGGAGGGTCACTGAAGCTTTCTTT. It translates to CASSRERRVTEAFF.

This rearrangement joins TRBV5-6 to TRBJ2-3, with D maybe TRBD2 (5 bases). CDR3 size: 13 residues. V was cut by 1 base and J by 3 bases, with 6 bases left in between. Germline V gene sequence: CDR1 SGHDT, CDR2 YYEEEE. CDR3 DNA: TGTGCCAGCAGCTTGCGGGGAACAGATACGCAGTATTTT. Translating it yields CASSLRGTDTQYF.

The chain combines TRBV6-2 or TRBV6-3 with TRBJ1-5, with D hard to call. CDR3 length: 14 residues. Trimming shortened V by 5 bases and J by 5 bases, and 13 bases separated the two germline ends. Looked up from germline, CDR1 is MNHEY and CDR2 is SVGEGT. CDR3 residues: CASSTGLDYQPQHF. The CDR3 DNA follows: TGTGCCAGCAGTACCGGACTTGACTATCAGCCCCAGCATTTT.

The chain joins TRBV3-1 (or the pseudogene TRBV3-2) to TRBJ2-7; D unresolved. This CDR3 is built from 14 residues. The germline gives CDR1 LGHDT, CDR2 YNNKEL (reference sequence). Between the trimmed V and J ends, which lost 3 bases and 5 bases, there was a span of 14 bases. CDR3 nucleotides: TGTGCCAGCAGCCATTCGAGGCAAGTCCACGAGCAGTACTTC. Its protein is CASSHSRQVHEQYF.

A single count supports this clone. This chain joins TRBV9 and TRBJ2-3; the D is unclear. V dropped 0 bases and J dropped 0 bases, with 5 bases sitting between them. CDR1 is SGDLS, CDR2 YYNGEE, per germline. The CDR3 is made up of 14 amino acids. The chain's CDR3 is CASSVATSTDTQYF. The CDR3 bases are TGTGCCAGCAGCGTAGCAACTAGCACAGATACGCAGTATTTT.

The chain uses TRBV4-3 and TRBJ2-2, with D maybe TRBD1 (5 bases). With 0 bases removed from V and 2 bases from J, the gap between germline ends came to 19 bases. The CDR3 is 19 amino acids. The germline V gene encodes CDR1 LGHNA and CDR2 YSLEER. The chain's CDR3 is CASSQEGFSGAANTGELFF. The CDR3 coding sequence is TGCGCCAGCAGCCAAGAGGGGTTTTCTGGGGCAGCAAACACCGGGGAGCTGTTTTTT.

The chain has TRBV3-1 (or the pseudogene TRBV3-2) and TRBJ1-1; possible D gene TRBD1, 6 bases. V was shortened by 4 bases and J by 7 bases, with 10 bases between the two germline ends. The CDR3 covers 12 residues. CDR1 is LGHDT, CDR2 YNNKEL, per germline (reference sequence). The CDR3 region has the DNA TGTGCCAGCAGCCGTAACAGGGTTGAAGCTTTCTTT. This codes for CASSRNRVEAFF.

The rearrangement uses TRBV4-1 and TRBJ1-2; perhaps TRBD1 as D (6 bases). V was clipped by 2 bases and J by 8 bases, with 12 bases between them. The CDR3 is made up of 13 amino acids. Germline V lookup: CDR1 MGHRA, CDR2 YSYEKL. The CDR3 loop reads CASSQNRVRGYTF. Here the CDR3 DNA reads TGCGCCAGCAGCCAAAACAGGGTCCGCGGCTACACCTTC.

This rearrangement joins TRBV5-6 to TRBJ1-6, with D hard to call. Trimming removed 1 base from V and 4 bases from J, with 3 bases in between. This CDR3 comprises 13 residues. The germline V gene has CDR1 SGHDT and CDR2 YYEEEE. CDR3 amino acids: CASSLTYNSPLHF. The CDR3 DNA sequence: TGTGCCAGCAGCTTGACTTATAATTCACCCCTCCACTTT.

The chain has TRBV2 and TRBJ2-7, with a possible D match to TRBD2 (5 bases). CDR3 length: 13 residues. Germline lookup yields CDR1 SNHLY and CDR2 FYNNEI. V was cut by 4 bases and J by 2 bases, with 9 bases left in between. The CDR3: CASSVRGPYEQYF. The DNA of the CDR3 is TGTGCCAGCAGTGTGAGAGGGCCCTACGAGCAGTACTTC.